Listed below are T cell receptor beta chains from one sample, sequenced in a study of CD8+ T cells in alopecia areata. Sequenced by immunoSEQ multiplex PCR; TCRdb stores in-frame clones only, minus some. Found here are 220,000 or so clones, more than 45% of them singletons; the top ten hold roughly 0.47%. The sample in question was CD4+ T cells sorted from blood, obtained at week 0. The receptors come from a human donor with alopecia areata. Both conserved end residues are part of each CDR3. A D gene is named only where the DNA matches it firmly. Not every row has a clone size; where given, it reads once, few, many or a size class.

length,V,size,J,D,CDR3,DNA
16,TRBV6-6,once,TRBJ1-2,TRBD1,CASTHEPDRGPYGYTF,TGTGCCAGCACCCACGAACCTGACAGGGGACCCTATGGCTACACCTTC
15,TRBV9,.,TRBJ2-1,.,CASSVGYTSYNEQFF,TGTGCCAGCAGCGTTGGCTACACCTCCTACAATGAGCAGTTCTTC
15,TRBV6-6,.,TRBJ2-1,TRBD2,CASSYLAGGIDEQFF,TGTGCCAGCAGTTACCTAGCGGGGGGTATAGATGAGCAGTTCTTC
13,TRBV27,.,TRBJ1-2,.,CASSSADNYGYTF,TGTGCCAGCAGTTCCGCGGACAACTATGGCTACACCTTC
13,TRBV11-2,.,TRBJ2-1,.,CASTPPLENEQFF,TGTGCCAGCACCCCCCCCCTAGAAAATGAGCAGTTCTTC
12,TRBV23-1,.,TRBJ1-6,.,CASSGPNSPLHF,TGCGCCAGCAGTGGACCGAATTCACCCCTCCACTTT
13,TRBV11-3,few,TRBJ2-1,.,CASSRRGWDEQFF,TGTGCCAGCAGCCGTCGGGGGTGGGATGAGCAGTTCTTC
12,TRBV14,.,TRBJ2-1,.,CASSQVVSEQFF,TGTGCCAGCAGCCAAGTCGTCAGTGAGCAGTTCTTC
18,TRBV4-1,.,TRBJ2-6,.,CASSQGQGPVSGANVLTF,TGCGCCAGCAGCCAAGGGCAGGGTCCTGTCTCTGGGGCCAACGTCCTGACTTTC
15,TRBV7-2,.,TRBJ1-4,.,CASSLGGQPNEKLFF,TGTGCCAGCAGCTTGGGCGGACAGCCTAATGAAAAACTGTTTTTT